This is a list of T cell receptor beta chains from one sample in a study of shared clonotypes between healthy human individuals. Clones were read by immunoSEQ multiplex PCR, and TCRdb kept only the in-frame ones, dropping some. The sample contains about a million clones, about 72% of which appear only once. Material for sequencing was memory CD4+ T cells from PBMCs. The source is a man aged 18-30 years in good health. Some clones in this sample may be carry-over from other donors' samples. Both conserved end residues are part of each CDR3. Each record gives: J gene, D gene, clone size, V gene, CDR3 DNA, CDR3 protein. A D gene is named only where the DNA matches it firmly. Size values are once, few and many counts, or a class for expanded clones, and some rows have none.

TRBJ2-5,-,-,TRBV4-3,TGCGCCAGCAGCCAAGATGAGTGGGGGGCTAGCGGACCGTCGGGGACCCAGTACTTC,CASSQDEWGASGPSGTQYF
TRBJ1-5,-,few,TRBV27,TGTGCCAGCAGTTTATCGTTGCGGTATCAGCCCCAGCATTTT,CASSLSLRYQPQHF
TRBJ2-7,TRBD1,-,TRBV19,TGTGCCAGTAGTTCGGCAGGGGGCTACGAGCAGTACTTC,CASSSAGGYEQYF
TRBJ2-7,TRBD2,-,TRBV11-2,TGTGCCAGCAGCTTAGGTCGTCGGGCGGGAGGGTCCTACGAGCAGTACTTC,CASSLGRRAGGSYEQYF
TRBJ1-2,-,few,TRBV28,TGTGCCAGCAGGGGGACTAACTATGGCTACACCTTC,CASRGTNYGYTF
TRBJ1-2,TRBD1,-,TRBV6-5,TGTGCCAGCAGCCGGACAGGGGGCTTCTATGGCTACACCTTC,CASSRTGGFYGYTF
TRBJ1-5,TRBD1,-,TRBV7-2,TGTGCCAGCAACGGACAGGGAAAGGGTCGCCAGCCCCAGCATTTT,CASNGQGKGRQPQHF
TRBJ2-2,TRBD2,many,TRBV6-4,TGTGCCAGCAGACCGGGAACGGGAGGGACCGGGGAGCTGTTTTTT,CASRPGTGGTGELFF
TRBJ2-4,-,-,TRBV5-1,TGCGCCAGCAGCTTAGGGGGGGAAAACATTCAGTACTTC,CASSLGGENIQYF
TRBJ2-1,TRBD2,-,TRBV7-3,TGTGCCAGCAGCGAGACTAGCGGGGGAAATGAGCAGTTCTTC,CASSETSGGNEQFF